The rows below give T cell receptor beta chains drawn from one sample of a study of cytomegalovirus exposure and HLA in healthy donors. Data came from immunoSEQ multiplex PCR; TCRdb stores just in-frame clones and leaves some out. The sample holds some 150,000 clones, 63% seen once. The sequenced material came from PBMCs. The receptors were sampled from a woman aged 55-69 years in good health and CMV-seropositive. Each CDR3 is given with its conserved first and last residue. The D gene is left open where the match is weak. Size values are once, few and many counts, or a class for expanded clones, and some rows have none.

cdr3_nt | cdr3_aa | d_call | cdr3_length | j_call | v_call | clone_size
TGTGCCAGCAGGACAGGGACGTACAATGAGCAGTTCTTC | CASRTGTYNEQFF | TRBD1 | 13 | TRBJ2-1 | TRBV28 | NA
TGTGCCAGCTCACCACCTCTGGGGGAGGGTTCCTACGAGCAGTACTTC | CASSPPLGEGSYEQYF | TRBD2 | 16 | TRBJ2-7 | TRBV18 | NA
TGTGCCAGCAGCCTAACAGGGGGCTTTGGAGCTTTCTTT | CASSLTGGFGAFF | TRBD1 | 13 | TRBJ1-1 | TRBV7-9 | NA
TGTGCCAGTAGATACGACCGACAGAAGAACACTGAAGCTTTCTTT | CASRYDRQKNTEAFF | NA | 15 | TRBJ1-1 | TRBV19 | NA
TGTGCCAGTAGTATTGAGGCTGAAGCTTTCTTT | CASSIEAEAFF | NA | 11 | TRBJ1-1 | TRBV19 | NA
TGTGCCAGCAGCCGGACAGGGGATGGCTATGGCTACACCTTC | CASSRTGDGYGYTF | TRBD1 | 14 | TRBJ1-2 | TRBV28 | few
TGTGCCAGCTCATCAGGACTAGCGTCAAGTGGGGATACGCAGTATTTT | CASSSGLASSGDTQYF | TRBD2 | 16 | TRBJ2-3 | TRBV18 | few
TGTGCCAGTATTGGAAGGACAGGTGGTACGAATGAGCAGTTCTTC | CASIGRTGGTNEQFF | TRBD1 | 15 | TRBJ2-1 | TRBV19 | NA
TGTGCCTGGACTTTGGGACAGGGTAACTATGGCTACACCTTC | CAWTLGQGNYGYTF | TRBD1 | 14 | TRBJ1-2 | TRBV30 | NA
TGTGCCAGCAGCCGAGGTCCTAGCTACAATGAGCAGTTCTTC | CASSRGPSYNEQFF | NA | 14 | TRBJ2-1 | TRBV7-2 | NA
TGTGCCAGCAGCTTAGCCGGGGACTCCTACAATGAGCAGTTCTTC | CASSLAGDSYNEQFF | NA | 15 | TRBJ2-1 | TRBV7-2 | NA
TGTGCCAGCAGCTTAGGTCAGGGGGCGAGCAATCAGCCCCAGCATTTT | CASSLGQGASNQPQHF | TRBD1 | 16 | TRBJ1-5 | TRBV13 | NA
TGTGCCAGCAGTGTATGGGCAAAGGTGAATATCGATGAGCAGTTCTTC | CASSVWAKVNIDEQFF | NA | 16 | TRBJ2-1 | TRBV2 | few
TGCGCCAGCAGCCACCGACTAGCGGGAGCAGACATTGAGCAGTTCTTC | CASSHRLAGADIEQFF | TRBD2 | 16 | TRBJ2-1 | TRBV4-3 | few
TGCGCCAGCAGCCAAGGAGACAGTATGAACACTGAAGCTTTCTTT | CASSQGDSMNTEAFF | NA | 15 | TRBJ1-1 | TRBV4-3 | NA
TGTGCCAGCAGCCCCGGGACTAGCGAAGAGACCCAGTACTTC | CASSPGTSEETQYF | TRBD2 | 14 | TRBJ2-5 | TRBV4-2 | few
TGTGCCAGCAACCTAGTTCTTGGTGACAGTACAACTAATGAAAAACTGTTTTTT | CASNLVLGDSTTNEKLFF | NA | 18 | TRBJ1-4 | TRBV28 | few
TGCGCCAGCGCTGATGGCGGGAGCTATAATGAGCAGTTCTTC | CASADGGSYNEQFF | TRBD2 | 14 | TRBJ2-1 | TRBV5-1 | NA
TGCGCCAGCAGCCAAGAAAGGGGGGGCCAAGAGACCCAGTACTTC | CASSQERGGQETQYF | NA | 15 | TRBJ2-5 | TRBV4-3 | NA
TGTGCCATCAGTCTCAACAGGGAGACCCAGTACTTC | CAISLNRETQYF | NA | 12 | TRBJ2-5 | TRBV10-3 | once
TGTGCCACCAGCACCGGATTTGGTACAGACGATGCAACTAATGAAAAACTGTTTTTT | CATSTGFGTDDATNEKLFF | NA | 19 | TRBJ1-4 | TRBV15 | NA
TGTGCCAGCAGCTGGCTAGGGGTCGGGGGGGGAGAGACCCAGTACTTC | CASSWLGVGGGETQYF | TRBD2 | 16 | TRBJ2-5 | TRBV7-8 | NA
TGTGCCAGCAGCGCAGGTGGTGAGCAGTTCTTC | CASSAGGEQFF | NA | 11 | TRBJ2-1 | TRBV7-3 | once
TGTGCCAGCAGTTACTCGGGGGGGAGTGAAAAACTGTTTTTT | CASSYSGGSEKLFF | NA | 14 | TRBJ1-4 | TRBV6-5 | NA
TGCAGCGTTGTGGAGGGGACAGGGACGCTAAACACTGAAGCTTTCTTT | CSVVEGTGTLNTEAFF | TRBD1 | 16 | TRBJ1-1 | TRBV29-1 | NA
TGTGCCAGCACCTTTGGGGGGACGGTTTCTGGAAACACCATATATTTT | CASTFGGTVSGNTIYF | NA | 16 | TRBJ1-3 | TRBV28 | once
TGTGCCAGCAGTGTGACAGGGGCAACCACTGAAGCTTTCTTT | CASSVTGATTEAFF | TRBD1 | 14 | TRBJ1-1 | TRBV28 | NA
TGTGCCAGCAGATCGCCGGGAGGCAATCAGCCCCAGCATTTT | CASRSPGGNQPQHF | NA | 14 | TRBJ1-5 | TRBV6-1 | NA
TGTGCCAGCAGTCGCGGGCCCTCCTCTGGAAACACCATATATTTT | CASSRGPSSGNTIYF | NA | 15 | TRBJ1-3 | TRBV6-5 | once
TGTGCCAGCAGCTTGGGGGGGGAGAACACCGGGGAGCTGTTTTTT | CASSLGGENTGELFF | NA | 15 | TRBJ2-2 | TRBV5-6 | few
TGTGCCAGCAGTTACTCGGGGACAGGGGGATCACCCCTCCACTTT | CASSYSGTGGSPLHF | TRBD1 | 15 | TRBJ1-6 | TRBV6-5 | NA
TGTGCCAGCAGTGAACTTCTGGCCGGGAGGGCCGGGGATACGCAGTATTTT | CASSELLAGRAGDTQYF | TRBD2 | 17 | TRBJ2-3 | TRBV6-1 | few
TGCGCCAGCAGTGAGTCAGGATTAGGGGTTAGCGGGCCGAGCACAGATACGCAGTATTTT | CASSESGLGVSGPSTDTQYF | TRBD2 | 20 | TRBJ2-3 | TRBV10-1 | NA